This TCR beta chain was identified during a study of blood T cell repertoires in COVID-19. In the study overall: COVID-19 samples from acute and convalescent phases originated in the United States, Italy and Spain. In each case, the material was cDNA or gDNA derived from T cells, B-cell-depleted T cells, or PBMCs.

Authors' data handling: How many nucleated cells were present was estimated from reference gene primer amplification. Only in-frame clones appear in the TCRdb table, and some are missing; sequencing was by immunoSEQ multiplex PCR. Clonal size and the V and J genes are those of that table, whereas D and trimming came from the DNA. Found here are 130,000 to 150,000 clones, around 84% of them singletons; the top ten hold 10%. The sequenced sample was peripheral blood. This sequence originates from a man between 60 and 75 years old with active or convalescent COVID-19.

CDR3 in DNA: TGTGCCAGCAGTGCCGGATTACAGGGGGCGCGCATCTATGGCTACACCTTC. Amino acid sequence: CASSAGLQGARIYGYTF. The chain carries TRBV6-1 and TRBJ1-2; 9 positions agree with TRBD1. Germline CDR1 MNHNS, CDR2 SASEGT. This CDR3 spans 17 amino acids. The V segment lost 4 bases and the J segment 4 bases; nucleotides outside the gene matches: 13.